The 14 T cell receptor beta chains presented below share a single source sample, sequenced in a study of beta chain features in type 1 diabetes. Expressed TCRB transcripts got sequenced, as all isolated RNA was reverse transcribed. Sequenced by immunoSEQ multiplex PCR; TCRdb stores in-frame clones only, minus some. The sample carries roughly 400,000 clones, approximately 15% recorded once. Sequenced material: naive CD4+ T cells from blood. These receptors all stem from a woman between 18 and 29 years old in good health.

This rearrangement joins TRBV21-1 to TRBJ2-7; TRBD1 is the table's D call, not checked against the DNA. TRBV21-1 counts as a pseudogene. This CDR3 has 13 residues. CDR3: CASRWDTKYEQYF. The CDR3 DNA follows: TGTGCCAGCAGGTGGGACACCAAATACGAGCAGTACTTC.

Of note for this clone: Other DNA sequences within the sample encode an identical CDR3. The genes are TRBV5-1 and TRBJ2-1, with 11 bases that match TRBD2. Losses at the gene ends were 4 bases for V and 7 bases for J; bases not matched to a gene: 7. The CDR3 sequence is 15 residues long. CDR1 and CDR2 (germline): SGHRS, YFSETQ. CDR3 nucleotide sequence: TGCGCCAGCAGCCTCACTAGCGGGAGTGGTAATGAGCAGTTCTTC. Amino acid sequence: CASSLTSGSGNEQFF.

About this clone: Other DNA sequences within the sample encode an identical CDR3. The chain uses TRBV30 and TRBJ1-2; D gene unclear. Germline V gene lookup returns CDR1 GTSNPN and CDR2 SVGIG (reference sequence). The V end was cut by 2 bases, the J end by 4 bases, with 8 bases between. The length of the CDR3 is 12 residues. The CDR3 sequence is CAWSTPGYGYTF. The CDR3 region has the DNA TGTGCCTGGAGTACGCCGGGCTATGGCTACACCTTC.

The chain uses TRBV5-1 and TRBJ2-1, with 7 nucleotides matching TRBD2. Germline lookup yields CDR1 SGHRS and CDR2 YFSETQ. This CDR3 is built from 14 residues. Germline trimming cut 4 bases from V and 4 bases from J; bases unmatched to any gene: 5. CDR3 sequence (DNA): TGCGCCAGCAGCGTGGGACTATCGTACAATGAGCAGTTCTTC. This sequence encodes CASSVGLSYNEQFF. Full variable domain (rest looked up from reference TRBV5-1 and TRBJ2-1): KAGVTQTPRYLIKTRGQQVTLSCSPISGHRSVSWYQQTPGQGLQFLFEYFSETQRNKGNFPGRFSGRQFSNSRSEMNVSTLELGDSALYLCASSVGLSYNEQFFGPGTRLTVL.

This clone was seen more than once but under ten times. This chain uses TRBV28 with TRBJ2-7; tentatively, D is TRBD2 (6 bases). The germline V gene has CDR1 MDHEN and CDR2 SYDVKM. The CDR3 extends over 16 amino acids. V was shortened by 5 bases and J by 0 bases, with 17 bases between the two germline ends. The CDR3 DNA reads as TGTGCCAGCAGTGGGGGGTTTCAGCTTGGCTCCTACGAGCAGTACTTC. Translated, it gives CASSGGFQLGSYEQYF.

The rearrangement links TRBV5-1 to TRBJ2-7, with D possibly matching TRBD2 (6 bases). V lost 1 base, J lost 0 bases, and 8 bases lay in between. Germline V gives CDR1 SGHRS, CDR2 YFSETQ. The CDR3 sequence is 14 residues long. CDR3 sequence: CASSLSGLSYEQYF. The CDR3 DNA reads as TGCGCCAGCAGCTTGTCGGGACTCTCCTACGAGCAGTACTTC.

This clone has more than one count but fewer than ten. The CDR3 nucleotides are TGTGCCTCCACCGAGGCTGAAAAACTGTTTTTT. Residues: CASTEAEKLFF. The chain combines TRBV28 with TRBJ1-4, with unresolved D. Germline lookup yields CDR1 MDHEN and CDR2 SYDVKM. V was cut by 11 bases and J by 7 bases, with 11 bases left in between. This CDR3 is 11 amino acids long.

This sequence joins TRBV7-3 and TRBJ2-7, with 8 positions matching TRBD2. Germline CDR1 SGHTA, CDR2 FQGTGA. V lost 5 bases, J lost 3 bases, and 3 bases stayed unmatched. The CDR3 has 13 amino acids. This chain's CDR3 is CASSQGLDYEQYF. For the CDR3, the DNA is TGTGCCAGCAGCCAGGGACTAGACTACGAGCAGTACTTC.

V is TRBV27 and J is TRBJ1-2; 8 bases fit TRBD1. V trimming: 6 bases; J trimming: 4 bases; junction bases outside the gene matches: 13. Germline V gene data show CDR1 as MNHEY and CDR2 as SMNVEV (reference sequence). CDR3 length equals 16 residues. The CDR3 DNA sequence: TGTGCCAGCAGCCCCATTGGACAGGGTCCGCGCTATGGCTACACCTTC. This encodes CASSPIGQGPRYGYTF.

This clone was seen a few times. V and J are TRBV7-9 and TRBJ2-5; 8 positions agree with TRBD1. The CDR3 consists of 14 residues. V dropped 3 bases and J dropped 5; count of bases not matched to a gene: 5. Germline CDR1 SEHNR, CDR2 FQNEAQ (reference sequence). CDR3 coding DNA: TGTGCCAGCAGCTTCCAGGGGGCAGCGGAGACCCAGTACTTC. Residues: CASSFQGAAETQYF. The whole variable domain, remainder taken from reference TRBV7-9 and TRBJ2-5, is DTGVSQNPRHKITKRGQNVTFRCDPISEHNRLYWYRQTLGQGPEFLTYFQNEAQLEKSRLLSDRFSAERPKGSFSTLEIQRTEQGDSAMYLCASSFQGAAETQYFGPGTRLLVL.

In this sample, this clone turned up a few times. The CDR3 region has the DNA TGTGCCAGCAGTCCAGGGACTAGCGGCATCTCCGAGCAGTACTTC. This encodes CASSPGTSGISEQYF. The chain employs TRBV28 and TRBJ2-7; 11 nucleotides line up with TRBD2. The CDR3 spans 15 residues. The V segment lost 5 bases and the J segment 6 bases; nucleotides outside the gene matches: 9. Germline V CDR1 and CDR2: MDHEN, SYDVKM.

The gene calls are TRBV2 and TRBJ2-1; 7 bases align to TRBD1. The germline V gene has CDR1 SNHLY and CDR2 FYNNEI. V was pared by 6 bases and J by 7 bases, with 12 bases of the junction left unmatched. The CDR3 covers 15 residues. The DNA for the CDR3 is TGTGCCAGCAGCTTACAGGGGTTAGGGGTTAATGAGCAGTTCTTC. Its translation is CASSLQGLGVNEQFF.

The CDR3 region is CASSMDRATEAFF. DNA for the CDR3: TGCGCCAGCAGCATGGACAGGGCGACTGAAGCTTTCTTT. V is TRBV5-1 and J is TRBJ1-1; 8 bases align to TRBD1. The CDR3 sequence is 13 residues long. With V trimmed by 4 bases and J by 5 bases, 4 bases remained unmatched. Per the germline V gene, CDR1 is SGHRS and CDR2 is YFSETQ.

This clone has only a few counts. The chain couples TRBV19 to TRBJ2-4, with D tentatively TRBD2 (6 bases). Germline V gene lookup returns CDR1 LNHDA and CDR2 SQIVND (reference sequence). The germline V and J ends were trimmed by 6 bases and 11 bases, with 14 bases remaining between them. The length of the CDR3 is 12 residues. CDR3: CASSKEGGLQYF. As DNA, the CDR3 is TGTGCCAGTAGCAAAGAGGGAGGACTTCAGTACTTC.